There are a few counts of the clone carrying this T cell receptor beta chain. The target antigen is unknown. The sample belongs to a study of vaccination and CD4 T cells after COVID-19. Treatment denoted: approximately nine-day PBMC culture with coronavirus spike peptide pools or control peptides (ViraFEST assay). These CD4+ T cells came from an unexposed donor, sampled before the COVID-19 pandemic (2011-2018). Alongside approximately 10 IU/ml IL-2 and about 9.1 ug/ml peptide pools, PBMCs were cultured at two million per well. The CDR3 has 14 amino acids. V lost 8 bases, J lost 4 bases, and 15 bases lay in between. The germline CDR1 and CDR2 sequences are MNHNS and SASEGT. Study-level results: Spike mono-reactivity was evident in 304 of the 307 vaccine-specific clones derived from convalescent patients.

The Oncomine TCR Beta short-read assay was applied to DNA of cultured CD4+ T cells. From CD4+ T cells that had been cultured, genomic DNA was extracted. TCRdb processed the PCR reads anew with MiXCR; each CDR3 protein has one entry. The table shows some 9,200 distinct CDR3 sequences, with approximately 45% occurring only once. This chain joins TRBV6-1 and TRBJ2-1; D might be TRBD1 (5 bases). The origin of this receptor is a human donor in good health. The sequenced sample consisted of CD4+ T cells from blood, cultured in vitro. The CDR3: CASWPRGAYNEQFF. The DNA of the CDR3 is TGTGCCAGCTGGCCAAGGGGTGCGTACAATGAGCAGTTCTTC.